This TCR beta chain was profiled in a study of blood T cells in healthy people across ages. General study findings and limits: Strong correlation existed between TCR beta diversity and naive T cell percentage.

This clonotype occurred a few times. Antigen specificity is unknown. Trimming took 6 bases from V and 7 from J, leaving 14 bases between them. In germline, CDR1 is SGHNT, CDR2 YYREEE (reference sequence). The CDR3 length is 13 residues. Combining a sample-barcoded 5' primer with a J-beta primer mix, a second PCR ran for about 7 to 11 cycles. TCRdb called the 5' RACE reads again in MiXCR, with one record for every CDR3 protein. The data contain over 450,000 distinct CDR3 sequences, less than 25% of them singletons. This same sample was also part of a study on T cells of mothers and their children.

The chain employs TRBV5-4 and TRBJ2-1; D perhaps matches TRBD2 (7 bases). Sequencing was done on a sample of blood. The clonotype originates from a boy aged 5 to 17 in good health. The CDR3 sequence: CASMQGGENEQFF. The CDR3 DNA reads TGTGCCAGCATGCAAGGGGGGGAGAATGAGCAGTTCTTC. Together with reference TRBV5-4 and TRBJ2-1, the CDR3 gives the full variable domain: ETGVTQSPTHLIKTRGQQVTLRCSSQSGHNTVSWYQQALGQGPQFIFQYYREEENGRGNFPPRFSGLQFPNYSSELNVNALELDDSALYLCASMQGGENEQFFGPGTRLTVL.